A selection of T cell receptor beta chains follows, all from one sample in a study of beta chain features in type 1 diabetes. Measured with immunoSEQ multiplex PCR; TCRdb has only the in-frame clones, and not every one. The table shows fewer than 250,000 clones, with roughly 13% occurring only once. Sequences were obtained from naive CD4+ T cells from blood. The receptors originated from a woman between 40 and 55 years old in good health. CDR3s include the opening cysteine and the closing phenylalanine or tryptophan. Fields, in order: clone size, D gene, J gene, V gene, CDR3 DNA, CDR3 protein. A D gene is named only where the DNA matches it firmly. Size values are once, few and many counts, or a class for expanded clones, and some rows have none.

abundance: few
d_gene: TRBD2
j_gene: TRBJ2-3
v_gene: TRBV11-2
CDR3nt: TGTGCCAGCAGCTGGCGACTAGCGGGTACAGATACGCAGTATTTT
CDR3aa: CASSWRLAGTDTQYF

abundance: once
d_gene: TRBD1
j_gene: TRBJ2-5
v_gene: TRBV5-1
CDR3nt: TGCGCCAGCAGCGGATGGGGACAGGGGGCGGCGGCGTTCAAGACCCAGTACTTC
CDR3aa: CASSGWGQGAAAFKTQYF

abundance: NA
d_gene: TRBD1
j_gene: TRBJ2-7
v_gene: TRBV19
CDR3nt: TGTGCCAGTAGTATAGACGGACAGGCCACCTACGAGCAGTACTTC
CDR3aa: CASSIDGQATYEQYF

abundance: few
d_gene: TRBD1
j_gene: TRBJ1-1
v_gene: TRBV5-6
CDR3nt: TGTGCCAGCAGCTTGTTCAGGGGGCTTAACACTGAAGCTTTCTTT
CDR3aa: CASSLFRGLNTEAFF

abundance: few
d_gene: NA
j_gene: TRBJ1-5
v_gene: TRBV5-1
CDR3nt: TGCGCCAGCAGCTTGGAGGGGTTTAGCAATCAGCCCCAGCATTTT
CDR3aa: CASSLEGFSNQPQHF

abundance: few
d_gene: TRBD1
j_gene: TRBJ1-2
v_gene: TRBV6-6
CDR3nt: TGTGCCAGCAGTTACTTACAGGGGGGTTTCTATGGCTACACCTTC
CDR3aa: CASSYLQGGFYGYTF

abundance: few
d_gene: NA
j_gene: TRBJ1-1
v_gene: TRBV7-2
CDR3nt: TGTGCCAGCAGCTTGGCCACTGAAGCTTTCTTT
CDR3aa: CASSLATEAFF

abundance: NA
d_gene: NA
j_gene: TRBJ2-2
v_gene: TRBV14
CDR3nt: TGTGCCAGCAGCCAAGAAGGGTGGGGCTTGAACACCGGGGAGCTGTTTTTT
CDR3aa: CASSQEGWGLNTGELFF

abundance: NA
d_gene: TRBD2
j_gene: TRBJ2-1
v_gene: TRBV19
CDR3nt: TGTGCCAGTAGTTCGGGTAGCGGGGGGGCAATGAATGAGCAGTTCTTC
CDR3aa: CASSSGSGGAMNEQFF

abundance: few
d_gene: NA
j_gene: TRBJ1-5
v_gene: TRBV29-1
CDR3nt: TGCAGCGCCCAGCCTTCCGGGGATCAGCCCCAGCATTTT
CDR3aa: CSAQPSGDQPQHF

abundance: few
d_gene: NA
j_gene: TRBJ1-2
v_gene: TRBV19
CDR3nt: TGTGCCAGTAGTATGTATGCGGGGCTGTCTAACTATGGCTACACCTTC
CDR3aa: CASSMYAGLSNYGYTF

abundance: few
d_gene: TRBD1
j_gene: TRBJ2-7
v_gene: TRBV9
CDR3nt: TGTGCCAGCAGCGTAGGAGGGGGACAGGGGCCGGTCGAGCAGTACTTC
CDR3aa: CASSVGGGQGPVEQYF

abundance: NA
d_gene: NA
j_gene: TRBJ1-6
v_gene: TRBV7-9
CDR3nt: TGTGCCAGCAGCTTAGTTCAGGGGCACAATTCACCCCTCCACTTT
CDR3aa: CASSLVQGHNSPLHF

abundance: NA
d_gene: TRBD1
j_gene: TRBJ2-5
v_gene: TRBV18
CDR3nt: TGTGCCAGCTCGACCGGGACAGGGGACCGACAGACCCAGTACTTC
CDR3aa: CASSTGTGDRQTQYF

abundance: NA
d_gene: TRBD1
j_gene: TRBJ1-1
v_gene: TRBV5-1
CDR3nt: TGCGCCAGCAGGGAGCCCGACAGGGGGTTTACTGAAGCTTTCTTT
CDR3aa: CASREPDRGFTEAFF

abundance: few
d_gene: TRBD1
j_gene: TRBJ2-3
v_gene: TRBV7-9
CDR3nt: TGTGCCAGCAGCTTAACAGGGGCAGATACGCAGTATTTT
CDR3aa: CASSLTGADTQYF

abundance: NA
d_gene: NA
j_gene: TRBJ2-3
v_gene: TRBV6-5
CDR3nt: TGTGCCAGCAGAAGCGCCGAGGGGGTAGATACGCAGTATTTT
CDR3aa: CASRSAEGVDTQYF

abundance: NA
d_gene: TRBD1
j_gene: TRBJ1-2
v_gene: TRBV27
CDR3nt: TGTGCCAGCAGAACGATCAGGGGGCTTAACTATGGCTACACCTTC
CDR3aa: CASRTIRGLNYGYTF

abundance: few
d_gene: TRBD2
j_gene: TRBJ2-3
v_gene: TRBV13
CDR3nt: TGTGCCAGCAGCTTAGGCCAAGCGGGGGGCCGCACAGATACGCAGTATTTT
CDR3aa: CASSLGQAGGRTDTQYF

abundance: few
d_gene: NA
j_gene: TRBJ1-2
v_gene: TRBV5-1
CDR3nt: TGCGCCAGCAGTCTGACAGCTAACTATGGCTACACCTTC
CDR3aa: CASSLTANYGYTF

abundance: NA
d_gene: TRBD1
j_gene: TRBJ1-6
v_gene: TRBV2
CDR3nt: TGTGCCAGCAGTGGACAGGGGGCTGTTTCACCCCTCCACTTT
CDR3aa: CASSGQGAVSPLHF

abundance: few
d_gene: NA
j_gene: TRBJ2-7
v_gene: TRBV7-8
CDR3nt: TGTGCCAGCAGCTTTAAGGGGTTAGGGACACTATACGAGCAGTACTTC
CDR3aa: CASSFKGLGTLYEQYF

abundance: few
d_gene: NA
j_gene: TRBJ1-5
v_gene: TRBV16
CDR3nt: TGTGCCAGCAGCCAAGACAGCCATAGCAATCAGCCCCAGCATTTT
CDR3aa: CASSQDSHSNQPQHF

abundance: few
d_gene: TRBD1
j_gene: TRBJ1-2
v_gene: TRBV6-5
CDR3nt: TGTGCCAGCAGATCGACAGGGGGTGGAGATGGCTACACCTTC
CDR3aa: CASRSTGGGDGYTF

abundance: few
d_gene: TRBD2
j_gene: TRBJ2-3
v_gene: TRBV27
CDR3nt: TGTGCCAGCAGTTTAGGGCTAGCGGGGGCTGGTGATACGCAGTATTTT
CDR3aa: CASSLGLAGAGDTQYF

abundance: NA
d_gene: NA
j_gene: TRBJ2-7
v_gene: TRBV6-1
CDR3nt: TGTGCCAGCATCGGCGGGGATTACGAGCAGTACTTC
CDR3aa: CASIGGDYEQYF

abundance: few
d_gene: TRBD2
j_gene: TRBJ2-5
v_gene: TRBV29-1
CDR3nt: TGCAGCGTCCAAGGGGGGGCGGGGGGAAGAGAGACCCAGTACTTC
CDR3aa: CSVQGGAGGRETQYF

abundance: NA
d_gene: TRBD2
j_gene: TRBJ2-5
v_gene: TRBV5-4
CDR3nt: TGTGCCAGCAGCTTGTCTAGCGGGGACCAAGAGACCCAGTACTTC
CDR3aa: CASSLSSGDQETQYF

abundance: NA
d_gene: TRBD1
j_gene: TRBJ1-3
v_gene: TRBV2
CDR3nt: TGTGCCAGCAGTTCACAGGGGCCGAGCTCTGGAAACACCATATATTTT
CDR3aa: CASSSQGPSSGNTIYF

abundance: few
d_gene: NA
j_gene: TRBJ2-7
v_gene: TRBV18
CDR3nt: TGTGCCAGCTCCATTTACAGCGGCGAGCAGTACTTC
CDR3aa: CASSIYSGEQYF

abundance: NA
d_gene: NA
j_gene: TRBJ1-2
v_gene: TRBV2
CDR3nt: TGTGCCAGATCGGAACAGGGAGTTACCTATGGCTACACCTTC
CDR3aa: CARSEQGVTYGYTF

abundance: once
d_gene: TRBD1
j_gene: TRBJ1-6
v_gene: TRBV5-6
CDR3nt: TGTGCCAGCAGCATAAGGGACAGGCGATCACCCCTCCACTTT
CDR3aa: CASSIRDRRSPLHF